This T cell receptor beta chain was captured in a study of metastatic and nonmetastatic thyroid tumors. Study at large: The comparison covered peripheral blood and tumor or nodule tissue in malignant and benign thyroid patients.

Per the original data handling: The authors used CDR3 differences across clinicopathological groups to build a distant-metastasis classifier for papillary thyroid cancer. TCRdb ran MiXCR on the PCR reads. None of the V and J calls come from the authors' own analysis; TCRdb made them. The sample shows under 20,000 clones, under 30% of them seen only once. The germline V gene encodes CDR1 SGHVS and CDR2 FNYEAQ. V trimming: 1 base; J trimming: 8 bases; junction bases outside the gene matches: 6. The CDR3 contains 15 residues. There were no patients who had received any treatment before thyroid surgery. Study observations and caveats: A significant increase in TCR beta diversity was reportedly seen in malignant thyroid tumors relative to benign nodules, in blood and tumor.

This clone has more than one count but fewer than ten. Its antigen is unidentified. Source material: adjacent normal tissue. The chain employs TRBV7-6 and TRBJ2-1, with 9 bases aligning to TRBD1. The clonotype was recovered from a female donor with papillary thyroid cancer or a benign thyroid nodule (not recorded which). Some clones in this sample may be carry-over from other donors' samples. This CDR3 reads CASSLDKGQGYEQFF. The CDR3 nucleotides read TGTGCCAGCAGCTTAGATAAGGGACAGGGCTATGAGCAGTTCTTC.